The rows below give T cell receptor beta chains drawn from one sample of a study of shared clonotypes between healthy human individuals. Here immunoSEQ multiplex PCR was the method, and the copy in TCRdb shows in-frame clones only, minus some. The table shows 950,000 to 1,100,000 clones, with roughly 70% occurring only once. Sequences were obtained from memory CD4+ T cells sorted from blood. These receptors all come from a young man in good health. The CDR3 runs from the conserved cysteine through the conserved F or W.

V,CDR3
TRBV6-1,CASSEGQGTGETQYF
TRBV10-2,CASTLTGARDTQYF
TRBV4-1,CASSQDETANNQPQHF
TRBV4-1,CASRQTGANTEAFF
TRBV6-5,CASKEGGSYEQYF
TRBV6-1,CASSEVGNSPLHF
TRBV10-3,CAISESWGVEQYF
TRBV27,CASSREGYGYTF
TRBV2,CASSSQGRKETQYF
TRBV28,CASSFGFYEQYF
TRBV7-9,CASSPGTGESQPQHF
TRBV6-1,CASKSLAGQETQYF
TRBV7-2,CASSSIAYEQYF
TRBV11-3,CASSSGQHYNEQFF
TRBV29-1,CSVSDRVTEQYF
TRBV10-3,CAISEGGPATNEKLFF
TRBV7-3,CASSPRRSSGANVLTF
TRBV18,CASSPDLAWGSEQYF
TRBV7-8,CASSQQRGTEAFF
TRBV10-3,CAIRSKTSTDTQYF
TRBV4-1,CASSPLTGSPLHF
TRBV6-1,CASSALAGTGNPGNTIYF
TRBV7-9,CASSSQGWNEQFF
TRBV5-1,CASSFGQEGWDTIYF
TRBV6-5,CASTKQGIGGYTF
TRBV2,CASSDMVSNEQFF
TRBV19,CASGSNGGRSGDRYGYTF
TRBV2,CASSDGVYNSPLHF
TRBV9,CASSVRTGGAEKLFF
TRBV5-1,CASSLDSRGETQYF
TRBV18,CASSPLQGWKTEAFF
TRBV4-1,CASSPSSGSGYEQFF
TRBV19,CAISNDRLGYTF
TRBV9,CASSAAQNTEAFF
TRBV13,CASSLAGTAFSGNTIYF
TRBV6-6,CASSQREGGSYEQYF
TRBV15,CATSGTGPGDYGYTF
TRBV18,CASSPGDTIYF
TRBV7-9,CASSLVVAGELFF
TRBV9,CASSSGLEGKLFF
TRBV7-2,CASSFDSSGRVDTQYF
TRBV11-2,CASSLAPGGGSSYNEQFF
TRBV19,CASSVLAGGAYNEQFF
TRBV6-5,CASGSRLETQYF
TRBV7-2,CASSPRDPQREQYF
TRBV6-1,CASGRERNEQFF
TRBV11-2,CASSLSDRGPYEQYF
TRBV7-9,CASTTWRDRASSGELFF
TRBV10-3,CAIAGTGQETQYF
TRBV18,CASSPPPLADWDEQFF